This TCR beta chain came from a study of T-cell reconstitution after alpha-beta-depleted transplantation in children. This clonotype was recorded at least ten times. Using unique molecular identifiers, the investigators prepared the TCRbeta library. Each CDR3 protein gets one entry after TCRdb re-called the PCR reads with MiXCR. The table includes fewer than 750,000 distinct CDR3 sequences, 23% detected once. Germline values: CDR1 SEHNR, CDR2 FQNEAQ (reference sequence). The CDR3 totals 15 residues. V was pared by 1 base and J by 1 base, with 1 base of the junction left unmatched. Sequencing was performed on PBMCs, mostly from graft donor cells, taken 360 days after TCRalphabeta/CD19-depleted stem cell transplant. This sequence joins TRBV7-9 and TRBJ1-2; 9 nucleotides line up with TRBD1. This clonotype originated in a boy under three years old who had a stem cell transplant for acute myeloid leukemia, so the T cells may come from the graft donor. The CDR3 coding sequence is TGTGCCAGCAGCTTAGGGGACAGGGTTAACTATGGCTACACCTTC. It yields the protein CASSLGDRVNYGYTF.